The entry below gives a single TCR beta chain sequence along with its context. V was pared by 5 bases and J by 3 bases, with 16 bases between. Germline lookup yields CDR1 GTSNPN and CDR2 SVGIG (reference sequence). The length of the CDR3 is 14 residues. This entry comes from a study of cytomegalovirus exposure and HLA in healthy donors. With 60 Vbeta and 13 Jbeta primers, the PCR was carried out. Using immunoSEQ multiplex PCR, the repertoire was profiled, and TCRdb retains in-frame clones only, with some absent. The sample lists 85,000 to 100,000 clones; under 85% were seen once. This sequence was found in a middle-aged man in good health and CMV-seropositive. What was sequenced was PBMCs. The chain uses TRBV30 and TRBJ1-2; D might be TRBD1 (6 bases). The CDR3 nucleotides are TGTGCCTGGGGGGGGGCAGGGCCCTACTATGGCTACACCTTC. This gives the protein CAWGGAGPYYGYTF.